This T cell receptor beta chain stems from a study of cytomegalovirus exposure and HLA in healthy donors (dated by TCRdb to about 2017). Context from the whole study: According to an earlier analysis of 550 to 750 of the donors, some 180 million T cells yielded 100 million or so unique TCR beta sequences and 276 Gb of sequence data. In a later genetic analysis, genome-wide SNP genotypes for about three fifths of the roughly 670 donors were used, and that subset was treated as a discovery cohort. Among the roughly 400 genotyped donors, 75% to 90% belonged to the genetic ancestry cluster associated with self-reported Caucasian donors. An earlier analysis of around 580 of the donors used high-throughput TCR beta sequencing to judge whether each TCR beta V gene segment behaved as functional or pseudogenic. Both class I and class II loci were covered by HLA typing, at four-digit resolution. Four to six DR-DQ haplotypes were handled as single units for association and clustering, since linkage in the cohort was strong. Along with the approximately 600-subject first cohort, a separate validation cohort of 120 different subjects was used. On average, around 240,000 unique TCR beta nucleotide sequences were sequenced per donor among a few hundred genotyped donors of the cohort, with about 17% of those sequences being non-productive. The study aimed to test whether signatures of past pathogen exposure could be identified by cataloging public T cell receptors. To predict cytomegalovirus infection status, the study brought together high-throughput TCR immunosequencing, statistical association of individual TCRs with disease status, and machine learning. In the later analysis, no new phenotypic data were used to find candidate immune exposures; instead, reliance was placed on TCR beta sequences and their occurrence across donors. All discovery cohort repertoires had been generated using a single sequencing platform. Using immunosequencing, the study profiled T cell repertoires from 640 or so subjects and related those repertoires to cytomegalovirus serostatus. Alongside the repertoire data, information on donor age, sex, ethnicity and CMV serostatus was compiled. The number of typed donors differed by locus: about 620-640 for A, B, C, DRB1 and DQB1; 500 to 550 for DQA1; some 610 for DPA1; and about 450 for DPB1. An early release that covered fewer than 800 HLA-typed donors contained approximately 320 gigabases of sequencing data and about 84 million unique TCR sequences. A later analysis re-analyzed previously published TCR beta repertoires from several hundred donors and added high-resolution HLA genotyping to study TCR occurrence patterns.

The method behind the library was the immunoSEQ multiplex PCR assay. For the multiplex PCR, a mixture combining 60 forward primers for TCR Vbeta segments and 13 reverse primers for TCR Jbeta segments was used. The CDR3 region of rearranged TCR beta genes was amplified from genomic DNA by a multiplex PCR assay. The Illumina HiSeq System was used to sequence the amplified TCR beta libraries as 87-base-pair reads. The paper's processing steps were these. A later analysis counted 65 million to 90 million unique TCR beta chains across the 650 to 800 repertoires, and 10 million to 12 million of these chains were shared by at least two donors. To remove PCR and sequencing errors, raw reads were error-corrected and collapsed into unique sequences using a nearest-neighbor algorithm that merged closely related sequences. To assign V, D and J gene segments, CDR3 sequences were aligned to IMGT reference sequences. For a sequence to be retained, at least a six-nucleotide match to both a V gene segment and a J gene segment was required. Rearrangements were classified as productive when the CDR3 lacked stop codons and remained in frame with V and J, and all other rearrangements were classified as non-productive. Following IMGT convention, CDR3 was defined as the stretch from the second conserved V-encoded cysteine to the conserved J-encoded phenylalanine. The earlier analysis of roughly 590 of the donors excluded any sequence lacking an unambiguous match to a single V gene segment. In an earlier analysis of around 590 of the donors, a V segment was called functional when productive rearrangements were above 56.7%, and segregating when the standard deviation between donors exceeded 5%. A statistical classification framework was developed to diagnose cytomegalovirus status using the catalog of TCR beta chain sequences. V and J gene assignment, in a later analysis, came from comparing TCR nucleotide sequences with IMGT/GENE-DB human TR gene sequences. In a later analysis, CDR3 sequences and most-parsimonious VDJ recombination scenarios were assigned using the TCRdist pipeline. In a later analysis, each TCR beta chain was defined by its CDR3 amino acid sequence together with its V-gene family, and reads without a unique V-gene family were excluded. To address suspected cross-contamination and a sequencing artifact, a later analysis removed under 600 highly shared, low-generation-probability nucleotide sequences. For each public chain, a later analysis derived a clonal expansion index from normalized ranks of inferred template counts within each repertoire. In a later analysis, generation probabilities were computed using a VDJ recombination model fitted to out-of-frame rearrangements, and the results were checked against IGoR. In a later analysis, hypergeometric tests were used to score TCR-TCR, TCR-HLA and TCR-CMV co-occurrence, with a repertoire-size bias correction applied to TCR pairs. To estimate false discovery rates, a later analysis permuted the HLA or CMV assignments 20 times. In a later analysis, co-occurring TCRs were grouped using DBSCAN, with TCRdist sequence similarity added in when clustering inside HLA-allele-positive subsets. Repertoires with fewer than 30,000 or more than 120,000 public chains were left out of co-occurrence clustering, as were five repertoires with anomalous nucleotide sharing. This is the immuneACCESS table as TCRdb keeps it, with only in-frame sequences that have V and J called. A part of the clones is gone; compared with another copy, unresolved V genes explain less than half, and the rest is unexplained. The V and J calls and clone size were taken over from that table, and D and trimming were inferred from the DNA. In this sample the table shows under 140,000 clones, 76% of which occur a single time. Jointly, the top ten make up about an eighth of the sample.

In total, just over 650 healthy bone marrow donors made up the cohort. At the time of sampling, all cohort members were nominally healthy, though unrecorded immune exposures were likely present. The donor tested CMV seropositive and was one of the 289 seropositive cohort members. A peripheral blood sample was collected from each donor, and TCR beta sequencing was performed on peripheral blood mononuclear cells. The Qiagen DNeasy Blood Extraction Kit was used to extract genomic DNA from the blood cell samples. Here is what the overall study found, with its caveats: In an earlier analysis of about 600 of the donors, most TCR beta V segments appeared in productive rearrangements about 87% or about 30% of the time, broadly matching IMGT annotations. Cytomegalovirus status was reported to be diagnosed by the classifier with high specificity and sensitivity in both the original and validation cohorts. A later genetic analysis reported fewer N-insertions in productive TCRs among donors in an Asian-associated ancestry cluster than the roughly 700-donor mean. A further reported finding was that TCR beta sequences accurately predicted the HLA-A and HLA-B alleles for most subjects in the first cohort. In the study, approximately 160 TCR beta chains were listed as associated with cytomegalovirus. While some public TCRs were present in many individuals, most TCR sequences turned up only very rarely across donors. A few of the identified cytomegalovirus-associated TCR beta chains were confirmed in vitro to be specific for cytomegalovirus antigens. Some IMGT-functional V segments, including TRBV6-2 and TRBV6-3, could not be told apart with the 87-base-pair reads, so those segments were excluded. In a later analysis, some 17,000 TCR beta sequences were associated with specific HLA alleles at a false discovery rate of 0.05. The cohort was sequenced for TCR beta chains only, and without alpha or paired-chain data the features that could be detected were limited. The presence/absence analyses assumed that sequencing depth was roughly uniform across donors, and that assumption may not be true. When HLA alleles, especially DR and DQ, strongly co-occurred, TCR associations were difficult to assign to individual alleles. Compared with equally common non-associated chains, HLA-associated TCR beta chains in a later analysis were more clonally expanded and had lower generation probabilities. Immune exposure information for the cohort was limited to CMV serostatus. Correlated functional status among segregating V segments might be attributable to linkage disequilibrium, but an unknown experimental factor could not be ruled out. V-gene and J-gene trimming of TCR beta chains was associated with a missense DCLRE1C variant in a later genetic analysis, and the association was replicated in an independent cohort. Because counts were too low, roughly 18 rarely observed V segments, including chromosome 9 orphons, were left out of the earlier analysis of some 600 of the donors. A cluster of highly shared sequence variants was judged likely to be a technical artifact of the sequencing pipeline. HLA typing was unavailable for some donors at each locus, so association tests used only the typed subset. A later analysis found that TCR association rates varied across HLA loci, with DRB1 alleles showing the most associated TCRs and HLA-C alleles the fewest. Several of the top co-occurrence clusters appeared to be linked to parvovirus B19, influenza, CMV and Epstein-Barr virus, according to a later analysis. According to a later analysis, most CMV-associated TCR beta chains appeared to be HLA-restricted, and the HLA associations seemed to be driven largely by CMV exposure. According to the authors, the approach could potentially be generalized to other disease states and immunological phenotypes.

V is clipped by 9 bases and J by 4 bases, and the sequence between their germline boundaries is 13 bases long. The CDR3 spans 14 residues, from the cysteine through the phenylalanine. The CDR3 DNA has 42 bases and is translated from base 1. CDR1 and CDR2 are drawn from the germline V gene: SGHTA, FQGNSA. As for this clone: The specificity of this receptor is unknown. Per-base quality was not reported, and no clone a single base away is much larger than it.

Sequences were obtained from PBMCs. The clonotype comes from a man aged 25 to 40 in good health and CMV-seropositive. This chain joins TRBV7-2 to TRBJ2-6, with a tentative D gene TRBD2 over 5 matching bases. The DNA sequence is given as TGTGCCAGTTTTAGGGAGCCCGGGGCCAACGTCCTGACTTTC. It specifies CASFREPGANVLTF.